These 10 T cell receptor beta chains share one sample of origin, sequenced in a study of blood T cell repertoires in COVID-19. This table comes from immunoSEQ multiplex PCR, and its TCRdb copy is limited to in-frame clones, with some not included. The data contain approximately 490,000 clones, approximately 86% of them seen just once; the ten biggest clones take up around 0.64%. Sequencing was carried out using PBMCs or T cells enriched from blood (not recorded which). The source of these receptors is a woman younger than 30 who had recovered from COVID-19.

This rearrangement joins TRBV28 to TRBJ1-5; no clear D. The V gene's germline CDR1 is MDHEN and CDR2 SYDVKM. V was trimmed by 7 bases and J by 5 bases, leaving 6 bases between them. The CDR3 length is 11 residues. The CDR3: CASTNYQPQHF. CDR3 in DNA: TGTGCCAGCACTAATTATCAGCCCCAGCATTTT.

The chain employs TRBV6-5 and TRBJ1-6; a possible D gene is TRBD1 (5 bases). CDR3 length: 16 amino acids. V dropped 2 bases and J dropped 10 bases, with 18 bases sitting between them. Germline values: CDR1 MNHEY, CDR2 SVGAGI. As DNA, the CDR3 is TGTGCCAGCAGTTACACAGGCGGGGGAGTGGGATCACCCCTCCACTTT. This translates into CASSYTGGGVGSPLHF.

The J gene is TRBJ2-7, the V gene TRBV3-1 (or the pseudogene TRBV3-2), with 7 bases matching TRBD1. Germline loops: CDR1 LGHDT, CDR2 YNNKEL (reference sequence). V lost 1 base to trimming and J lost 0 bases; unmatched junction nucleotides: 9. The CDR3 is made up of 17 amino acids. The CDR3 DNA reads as TGTGCCAGCAGCCAAGGCTCATACAGGGGCTCCTCCTACGAGCAGTACTTC. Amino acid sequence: CASSQGSYRGSSYEQYF.

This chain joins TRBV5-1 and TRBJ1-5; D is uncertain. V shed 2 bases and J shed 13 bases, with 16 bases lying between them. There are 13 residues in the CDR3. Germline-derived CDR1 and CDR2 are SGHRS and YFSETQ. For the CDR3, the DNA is TGCGCCAGCAGCTTCGGAGGCGATCAGAAGCAGCATTTT. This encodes CASSFGGDQKQHF. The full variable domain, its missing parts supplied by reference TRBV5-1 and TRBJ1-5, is KAGVTQTPRYLIKTRGQQVTLSCSPISGHRSVSWYQQTPGQGLQFLFEYFSETQRNKGNFPGRFSGRQFSNSRSEMNVSTLELGDSALYLCASSFGGDQKQHFGDGTRLSIL.

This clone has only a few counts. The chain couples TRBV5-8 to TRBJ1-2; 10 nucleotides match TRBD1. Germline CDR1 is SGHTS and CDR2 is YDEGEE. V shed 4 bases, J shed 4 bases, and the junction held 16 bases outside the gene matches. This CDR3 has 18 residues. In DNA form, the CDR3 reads TGTGCCAGCAGCCTACGCCGTGAAAGACAGGGGGCAGGCTATGGCTACACCTTC. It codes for CASSLRRERQGAGYGYTF.

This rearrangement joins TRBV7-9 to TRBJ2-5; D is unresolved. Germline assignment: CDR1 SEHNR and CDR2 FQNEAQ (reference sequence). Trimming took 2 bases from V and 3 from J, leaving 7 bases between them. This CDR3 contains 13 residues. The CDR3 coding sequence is TGTGCCAGCAGCTTATTCGAGAAAGAGACCCAGTACTTC. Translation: CASSLFEKETQYF.

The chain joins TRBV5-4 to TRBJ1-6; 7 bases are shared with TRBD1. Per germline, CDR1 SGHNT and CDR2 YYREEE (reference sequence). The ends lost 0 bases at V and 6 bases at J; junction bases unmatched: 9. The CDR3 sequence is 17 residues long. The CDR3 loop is CASSLGRGRGVNSPLHF. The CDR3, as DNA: TGTGCCAGCAGCTTGGGCCGAGGCAGGGGGGTTAATTCACCCCTCCACTTT.

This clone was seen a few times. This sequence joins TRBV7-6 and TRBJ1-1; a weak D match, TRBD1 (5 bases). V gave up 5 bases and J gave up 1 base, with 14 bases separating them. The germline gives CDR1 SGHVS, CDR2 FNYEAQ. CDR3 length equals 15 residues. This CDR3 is CASSLSPGQNTEAFF. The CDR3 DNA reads TGTGCCAGCAGCCTTAGCCCCGGACAGAACACTGAAGCTTTCTTT.

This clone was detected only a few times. CDR3 amino acids: CARGNRRLSSYEQYF. The CDR3, as DNA: TGCGCCAGGGGAAACAGGCGGCTAAGTTCCTACGAGCAGTACTTC. The V call is TRBV10-1, the J call TRBJ2-7, with a weak D call TRBD1 (5 bases). V was cut by 9 bases and J by 1 base, with 19 bases left in between. CDR1 WNHNN and CDR2 SYGVQD come from the germline V gene (reference sequence). This CDR3 region has 15 residues.

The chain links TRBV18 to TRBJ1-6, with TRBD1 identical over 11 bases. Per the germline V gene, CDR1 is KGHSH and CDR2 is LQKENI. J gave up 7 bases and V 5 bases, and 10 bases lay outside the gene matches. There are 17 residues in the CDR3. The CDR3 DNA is TGTGCCAGCTCATCAATCCGGGACAGGGGGTACAATTCACCCCTCCACTTT. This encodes CASSSIRDRGYNSPLHF.